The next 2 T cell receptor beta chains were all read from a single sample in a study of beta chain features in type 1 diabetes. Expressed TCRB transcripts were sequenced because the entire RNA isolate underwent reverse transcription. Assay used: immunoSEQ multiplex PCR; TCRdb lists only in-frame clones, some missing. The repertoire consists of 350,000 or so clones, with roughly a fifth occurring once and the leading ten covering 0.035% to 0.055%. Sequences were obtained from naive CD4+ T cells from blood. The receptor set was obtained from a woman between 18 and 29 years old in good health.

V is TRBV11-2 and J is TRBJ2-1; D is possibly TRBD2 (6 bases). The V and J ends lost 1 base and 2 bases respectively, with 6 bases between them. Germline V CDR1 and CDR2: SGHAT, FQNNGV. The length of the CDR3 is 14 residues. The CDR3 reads CASSLASAYNEQFF. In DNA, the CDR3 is TGTGCCAGCAGCTTAGCTAGCGCCTACAATGAGCAGTTCTTC.

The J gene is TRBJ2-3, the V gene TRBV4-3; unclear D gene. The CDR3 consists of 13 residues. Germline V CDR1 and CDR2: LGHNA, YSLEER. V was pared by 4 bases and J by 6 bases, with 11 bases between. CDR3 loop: CASSRVSEDTQYF. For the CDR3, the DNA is TGCGCCAGCAGCCGCGTTAGTGAGGATACGCAGTATTTT.